This TCR beta chain was recovered during a study of cytomegalovirus exposure and HLA in healthy donors. It was healthy bone marrow donors who served as donors. This CDR3 region has 12 residues. The V and J ends lost 5 bases and 3 bases respectively, with 7 bases between them. Germline lookup yields CDR1 MNHNS and CDR2 SASEGT. Overall study results and limits: A later analysis showed that HLA-associated TCR beta chains had undergone more clonal expansion than equally common others.

The PCR had 60 Vbeta and 13 Jbeta primers. TCRdb's copy holds only in-frame clones and misses some; the assay was immunoSEQ multiplex PCR. The data hold about 150,000 clones, with 79% observed a single time. Note on this clone: The antigen is undetermined.

This sequence was found in a man aged 45 to 65 in good health and CMV-seropositive. Sequencing was done on a sample of PBMCs. The rearrangement joins TRBV6-1 to TRBJ1-2; D gene uncertain. CDR3 region: CASSNNYYGYTF. CDR3 DNA sequence: TGTGCCAGCAGTAATAATTACTATGGCTACACCTTC.